The entry below gives a single T cell receptor (beta chain) sequence along with its context. The antigen remains unidentified. This entry belongs to a study of T cell responses to AZD1222 COVID-19 vaccine. Some clones are missing from TCRdb's copy, which holds only in-frame ones; the method was immunoSEQ multiplex PCR. The repertoire holds tens of thousands of clones, with about 86% as singletons. The CDR3 length is 18 residues. Trimming removed 7 bases at V and 2 bases at J, with 23 bases between. CDR1 is MNHEY and CDR2 is SMNVEV in the germline V gene (reference sequence). The study's findings and limits: Reportedly, nearly half the spike-specific TCRs target unmutated variant regions. Donors, mostly white British, included more females; clonal diversity was possibly underestimated.

Sequenced here: peripheral blood, sampled 28 days after the second AZD1222 dose. The gene calls are TRBV27 and TRBJ2-2, with D uncertain. The receptor's source is an adult who received the AZD1222 COVID-19 vaccine. The CDR3 sequence is CASKDPFFRTDNTGELFF. The DNA for the CDR3 is TGTGCCAGCAAAGACCCGTTCTTCCGGACGGATAACACCGGGGAGCTGTTTTTT.